These T cell receptor beta chains were read from a single sample in a study of T cells after posttransplantation cyclophosphamide. Profiled with immunoSEQ multiplex PCR; TCRdb holds only in-frame clones, not every one. The profile shows 47,000 or so clones, roughly 92% of them singletons. The source material was PBMCs. Receptors originate from a woman between 45 and 65 years old in good health and a related stem cell transplant donor. Each CDR3 is given with its conserved first and last residue. D genes are given only for firm matches. A row's size may be missing; if present it is once, few, many or a size class.

>NA|TRBD2|TRBJ2-6|TRBV9
TGTGCCAGCGAATCGGGGGGTGGGGCCAACGTCCTGACTTTC
CASESGGGANVLTF
>NA|TRBD2|TRBJ2-1|TRBV2
TGTGCCAGCAGTGGAGAACTAGCGGGGGGGCCTAAGAATGAGCAGTTCTTC
CASSGELAGGPKNEQFF
>NA|TRBD2|TRBJ2-1|TRBV19
TGTGCCAGTAGTAAACCTGGACTAGCGGGAAACAATGAGCAGTTCTTC
CASSKPGLAGNNEQFF
>NA|TRBD2|TRBJ2-7|TRBV28
TGTGCCAGCAGTCCAGATAGCGGGAGGGCTAGAATCCAGTACTTC
CASSPDSGRARIQYF
>NA|NA|TRBJ1-2|TRBV7-9
TGTGCCAGCAGCTTAATAGAGGACACCTATGGCTACACCTTC
CASSLIEDTYGYTF
>NA|NA|TRBJ1-5|TRBV28
TGTGCCAGCAGTCAGGCTGGACAGCCCCAGCATTTT
CASSQAGQPQHF
>NA|NA|TRBJ2-5|TRBV10-3
TGTGCCATCAGTGAGTCGGGGGGTGCGGCAGGCCAAGAGACCCAGTACTTC
CAISESGGAAGQETQYF
>NA|TRBD2|TRBJ2-1|TRBV28
TGTGCCAGCAGTTTTATAGGTCTTGGACTAGCGGGAGGCAATGAGCAGTTCTTC
CASSFIGLGLAGGNEQFF
>once|NA|TRBJ2-1|TRBV19
TGTGCCAGTAGTATGCGAATCTTCCGCGGGGGCGGAGCCTCCTACAATGAGCAGTTCTTC
CASSMRIFRGGGASYNEQFF
>NA|NA|TRBJ1-2|TRBV25-1
TGTGCCAGCAGTTACCGGGACTATGGCTACACCTTC
CASSYRDYGYTF
>once|NA|TRBJ1-1|TRBV5-1
TGCGCCAGCAGCGGATCAGGGGCCCCCGCTTTTAACACTGAAGCTTTCTTT
CASSGSGAPAFNTEAFF
>once|NA|TRBJ1-2|TRBV15
TGTGCCACCAGCAGATCAGCTGGCAGAGGCTATGGCTACACCTTC
CATSRSAGRGYGYTF
>NA|NA|TRBJ2-3|TRBV9
TGTGCCAGCAGCGTAGAACAGCGCACAGATACGCAGTATTTT
CASSVEQRTDTQYF
>NA|NA|TRBJ1-4|TRBV11-2
TGTGCCAGCAGCTACGGGAGGGGCACTAATGAAAAACTGTTTTTT
CASSYGRGTNEKLFF
>NA|NA|TRBJ2-2|TRBV5-4
TGTGCCAGCAGCGCTAATAGTCCCAGGGCCAACGGGGAGCTGTTTTTT
CASSANSPRANGELFF
>NA|TRBD1|TRBJ1-1|TRBV7-9
TGTGCCAGCAGCGGACAGGGAGAGACTGAAGCTTTCTTT
CASSGQGETEAFF
>once|NA|TRBJ1-2|TRBV25-1
TGTGCCAGCAGTGAAGGCGGGGGGCTCTATGGCTACACCTTC
CASSEGGGLYGYTF
>NA|TRBD1|TRBJ2-5|TRBV11-3
TGTGCCAGCAGCTCCCCCACCGGGACAGGGGAGACCCAGTACTTC
CASSSPTGTGETQYF
>NA|NA|TRBJ2-5|TRBV5-6
TGTGCCAGCAGCTTGGGTGGGGAGCAGTACTTC
CASSLGGEQYF
>NA|NA|TRBJ1-1|TRBV30
TGTGCCGGCACGATCCCCGGGGAGGCTTTCTTT
CAGTIPGEAFF
>NA|NA|TRBJ1-2|TRBV5-1
TGCGCCAGCAGCCCCTGGACACCGCGCTCCTATGGCTACACCTTC
CASSPWTPRSYGYTF
>NA|TRBD2|TRBJ2-5|TRBV7-8
TGTGCCAGCAGCCCCTCTAGCGGGGGGGGATCAGGGGCCCAGTACTTC
CASSPSSGGGSGAQYF
>NA|NA|TRBJ2-5|TRBV5-1
TGCGCCAGCAGCTTGGGATCGGGTCAAGAGACCCAGTACTTC
CASSLGSGQETQYF
>NA|NA|TRBJ1-4|TRBV19
TGTGCCAGTAGGAACCCGGGAGCAACTAATGAAAAACTGTTTTTT
CASRNPGATNEKLFF
>NA|NA|TRBJ2-7|TRBV27
TGTGCCAGCAGTTTAGTTGGGTTCGAGAATCAGGACGAGCAGTACTTC
CASSLVGFENQDEQYF
>NA|NA|TRBJ2-1|TRBV6-5
TGTGCCAGCAGCCCGTCGTGGGGGCCCGACAATGAGCAGTTCTTC
CASSPSWGPDNEQFF
>NA|TRBD1|TRBJ1-1|TRBV19
TGTGCCAGTAGTACTAGGGACAGGGCTAAAGGGAACACTGAAGCTTTCTTT
CASSTRDRAKGNTEAFF
>NA|NA|TRBJ2-7|TRBV13
TGTGCCAGCAGCCAAAATTACGAGCAGTACTTC
CASSQNYEQYF
>NA|NA|TRBJ1-3|TRBV14
TGTGCCAGCACCCCTTTGGGACTCACTGGAAACACCATATATTTT
CASTPLGLTGNTIYF